This T cell receptor beta chain was recorded in a study of T cells in Graves' hyperthyroidism and ophthalmopathy. What was amplified from RNA transcripts were TCR beta CDR3 regions. The TCR CDR3 first-round RT-PCR relied on the HTBI primer set. MiXCR, run by TCRdb on the multiplex PCR reads, gives a single entry per CDR3 protein. The repertoire consists of approximately 400,000 distinct CDR3 sequences, with approximately 15% occurring once and the leading ten covering roughly 25%. The V gene end was trimmed by 4 bases and the J gene end by 4 bases; junction bases not matched to a gene: 14. CDR3 size: 18 residues. Germline CDR1 is MNHEY and CDR2 is SVGEGT.

The clonotype was recovered from a woman aged 18-30 years with Graves' hyperthyroidism that later progressed to Graves' ophthalmopathy. Sequencing was carried out using blood. This chain connects TRBV6-2 or TRBV6-3 to TRBJ2-3; 10 bases line up with TRBD2. The DNA for the CDR3 is TGTGCCAGCAGTTTGGGGGCTAGCGGGAGAATTGGGGCAGATACGCAGTATTTT. This translates into CASSLGASGRIGADTQYF.